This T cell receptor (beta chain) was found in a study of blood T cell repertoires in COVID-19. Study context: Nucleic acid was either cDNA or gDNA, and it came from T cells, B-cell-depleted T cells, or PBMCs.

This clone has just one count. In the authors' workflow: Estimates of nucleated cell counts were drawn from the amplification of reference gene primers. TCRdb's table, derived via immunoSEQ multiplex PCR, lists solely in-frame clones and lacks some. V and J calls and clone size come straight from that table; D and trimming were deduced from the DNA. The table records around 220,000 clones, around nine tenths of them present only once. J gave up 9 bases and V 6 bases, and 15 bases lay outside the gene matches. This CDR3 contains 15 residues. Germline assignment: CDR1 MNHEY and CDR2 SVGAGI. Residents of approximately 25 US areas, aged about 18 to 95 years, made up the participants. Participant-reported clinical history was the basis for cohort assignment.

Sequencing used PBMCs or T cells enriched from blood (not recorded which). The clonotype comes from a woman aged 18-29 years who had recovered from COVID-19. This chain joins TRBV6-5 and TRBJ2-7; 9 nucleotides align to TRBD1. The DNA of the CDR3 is TGTGCCAGCAGCCCCGGCGGGACAGGGTGGGTAGGGCAGTACTTC. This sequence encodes CASSPGGTGWVGQYF.